This T cell receptor beta chain was sequenced during a study of T cell responses to AZD1222 COVID-19 vaccine. Notes on the study in general: White British ancestry dominated among donors, who included more females, and clonal diversity was possibly underestimated. Distributed over spike, vaccine-associated CD4 TCRs predominated at 160-218 and 743-854. None of the repertoires were sampled until the peak T cell response had passed.

The CDR3 sequence is 16 residues long. V gave up 7 bases and J gave up 5 bases; unmatched junction bases: 12. Germline V gives CDR1 SEHNR, CDR2 FQNEAQ (reference sequence). Libraries were prepared by immunoSEQ multiplex PCR; TCRdb keeps only in-frame clonotypes and omits some of them. Of tens of thousands of clones in the sample, 88% were seen once. This clone is large (0.1 to 1%). Its antigen is currently unknown. This receptor was identified in an adult in good health. The V gene is TRBV7-9, the J gene TRBJ2-7; 12 nucleotides agree with TRBD1. Specimen: peripheral blood, collected on day 0 of MenACWY control vaccination. CDR3 loop: CASTTQTGTGGHEQYF. The CDR3 nucleotides read TGTGCCAGCACCACACAGACCGGGACAGGGGGCCACGAGCAGTACTTC.